The following is a T cell receptor beta chain sequence with its context. Its antigen is not known. Amplification of TCR beta CDR3 regions was performed using RNA transcripts as template. HTBI primers were employed in a first-round RT-PCR of the TCR CDR3. TCRdb used MiXCR to reprocess the multiplex PCR reads, holding one entry per CDR3 protein. Found here are approximately 570,000 distinct CDR3 sequences, 20% of them singletons; the top ten hold about 50%. The data are from a study of T cells in Graves' hyperthyroidism and ophthalmopathy. Notes on the study in general: The model made its ophthalmopathy prediction, and onset followed a median roughly six months later.

This receptor was taken from a man in his forties with Graves' ophthalmopathy. The specimen sequenced was blood.

Written as DNA, the CDR3 is TGTGCCAGCAGTTACTCAAGGGCAGGGAATAGCAATCAGCCCCAGCATTTT. Protein: CASSYSRAGNSNQPQHF. This sequence joins TRBV6-6 and TRBJ1-5; tentative D call: TRBD1 (5 bases). CDR1 is MNHNY and CDR2 is SVGAGI in the germline V gene (reference sequence). The CDR3 is 17 amino acids. Trimming pared 0 bases from V and 0 bases from J, leaving 12 bases between.